This TCR beta chain was obtained from a study of cytomegalovirus exposure and HLA in healthy donors. Points from the study as a whole: A later analysis associated roughly 15,000 TCR beta sequences with HLA alleles at a 0.05 false discovery rate.

Germline loops: CDR1 SEHNR, CDR2 FQNEAQ (reference sequence). There are 15 residues in the CDR3. V dropped 2 bases and J dropped 1 base, with 10 bases sitting between them. PCR used 60 Vbeta primers and 13 Jbeta primers. Measured with immunoSEQ multiplex PCR; TCRdb has only the in-frame clones, and not every one. The table lists approximately 70,000 clones, around 70% of them singletons, with approximately 10% in the top ten. Comments on this clone: Its antigen is undetermined.

The V call is TRBV7-9, the J call TRBJ2-3, with D unresolved. The receptor's source is a human donor in good health. The source material was PBMCs. CDR3 DNA: TGTGCCAGCAGCTTACTTGGTCCGGGCACAGATACGCAGTATTTT. Translation: CASSLLGPGTDTQYF.